A single count supports the clone carrying this T cell receptor (beta chain). V was pared by 5 bases and J by 11 bases, with 24 bases between. CDR1 is SGHVS, CDR2 FNYEAQ, per germline. The CDR3 is made up of 15 amino acids. The PCR used 60 V beta and 13 J beta primers. Some clones are missing from TCRdb's copy, which holds only in-frame ones; the method was immunoSEQ multiplex PCR. The sample shows under 40,000 clones, 90% of them seen only once. This sample was taken from a study of glioma-infiltrating T cells after dendritic cell vaccination. Study details: Patients had newly diagnosed or recurrent glioblastoma and received dendritic cell vaccines.

All glioblastoma patients lacked an isocitrate dehydrogenase mutation. Sequencing used blood, obtained before dendritic cell vaccination. The chain couples TRBV7-6 to TRBJ2-5; tentative D call: TRBD1 (6 bases). The TCR originated in a human donor with glioblastoma. DNA of the CDR3: TGTGCCAGCAGCCTTGGACAGACCCTTTTCTACGGGCAGTACTTC. This gives the protein CASSLGQTLFYGQYF.